The next 20 T cell receptor beta chains were all read from a single sample in a study of STAT5B mutations in CD4+ large granular lymphocyte leukemia. Sequencing was performed with immunoSEQ multiplex PCR; in TCRdb, only in-frame clones are kept and a portion is missing. The sample shows fewer than 35,000 clones, about three quarters of them seen only once. The sequenced sample consisted of CD4+ T cells from blood buffy coats. Receptor source: a human donor in good health.

The rearrangement uses TRBV30 and TRBJ2-3, with a possible D match to TRBD2 (6 bases). Trimming left V 0 bases short and J 6 bases short, with 22 bases between. CDR1 is GTSNPN, CDR2 SVGIG, per germline (reference sequence). The CDR3 has 17 residues. CDR3 sequence reads: CAWSVQGLRDRYDTQYF. In nucleotides, the CDR3 is TGTGCCTGGAGTGTACAAGGTTTGCGGGATAGGTACGATACGCAGTATTTT.

Remarks on this clone: One end of the junction fails to match germline, which may point to a read error. V gene TRBV7-7 combines with J gene TRBJ2-1; TRBD2 aligns across 7 bases. This CDR3 comprises 16 residues. Germline CDR1 reads SSHAT; CDR2 reads FNYEAQ (reference sequence). Here the CDR3 DNA reads TGTGCTAGCAGCTTAACGGGCGGGAGTCCCTACAATGAGCAGTTCTTC. This sequence encodes CASSLTGGSPYNEQFF.

This clone was observed a handful of times. A read error may account for a junction end that differs from germline. The V call is TRBV7-7, the J call TRBJ2-2, with 7 bases matching TRBD1. CDR1 SSHAT and CDR2 FNYEAQ come from the germline V gene (reference sequence). The CDR3 runs 16 residues. The chain's CDR3 is CASSSRVSGGPGELFF. The CDR3 DNA follows: TGTGCTAGCAGTTCGAGGGTTTCAGGGGGACCCGGGGAGCTGTTTTTT.

This clone was observed once. The chain employs TRBV10-2 and TRBJ1-5, with D tentatively TRBD1 (5 bases). CDR3 length equals 14 residues. Between the trimmed V and J ends, which lost 8 bases and 0 bases, there was a span of 11 bases. Germline V gives CDR1 WSHSY, CDR2 SAAADI. CDR3 coding DNA: TGCGCCAGCGGTTACAGGAATAGCAATCAGCCCCAGCATTTT. Translation: CASGYRNSNQPQHF.

This rearrangement joins TRBV7-3 to TRBJ2-7; 11 nucleotides align to TRBD1. The V gene end was trimmed by 0 bases and the J gene end by 3 bases; junction bases not matched to a gene: 4. The CDR3 runs to 16 residues. CDR1 and CDR2 from the germline V gene are SGHTA and FQGTGA. The CDR3 DNA sequence: TGTGCCAGCAGCTTAACGTCCGGGACAGGGGGCTACGAGCAGTACTTC. Translated, it gives CASSLTSGTGGYEQYF.

The chain joins TRBV5-6 to TRBJ2-5; 11 bases are shared with TRBD2. The CDR3 length is 14 residues. The germline V gene encodes CDR1 SGHDT and CDR2 YYEEEE. J gave up 14 bases and V 4 bases, and 13 bases lay outside the gene matches. CDR3 region: CASSLPTSGDLQYF. The CDR3 bases are TGTGCCAGCAGCCTACCGACTAGCGGGGATCTCCAATACTTC.

The chain recombines TRBV19 with TRBJ2-1, with 11 bases identical to TRBD1. CDR1 is LNHDA and CDR2 is SQIVND in the germline V gene (reference sequence). CDR3 length: 17 amino acids. Trimming took 4 bases from V and 5 from J; bases not matched to a gene: 10. Here the CDR3 reads CASSTRGQGETNNEQFF. DNA of the CDR3: TGTGCCAGTAGTACCCGGGGACAGGGGGAGACCAACAATGAGCAGTTCTTC. The variable domain in full, with the rest retrieved from reference TRBV19 and TRBJ2-1, is DGGITQSPKYLFRKEGQNVTLSCEQNLNHDAMYWYRQDPGQGLRLIYYSQIVNDFQKGDIAEGYSVSREKKESFPLTVTSAQKNPTAFYLCASSTRGQGETNNEQFFGPGTRLTVL.

CDR3 DNA: TGCAGCGTTGAAACACCGGGACTAGCGGGCAATGAGCAGTTCTTC. Protein: CSVETPGLAGNEQFF. The chain links TRBV29-1 to TRBJ2-1, with 12 nucleotides matching TRBD2. V gave up 2 bases and J gave up 6 bases; unmatched junction bases: 5. This CDR3 is 15 amino acids long. CDR1 is SQVTM and CDR2 is ANQGSEA in the germline V gene.

The chain links TRBV11-3 to TRBJ2-7, with 10 bases matching TRBD1. Germline V lookup: CDR1 SGHNT, CDR2 YENEEA. The CDR3 covers 18 residues. The V gene end was trimmed by 0 bases and the J gene end by 1 base; junction bases not matched to a gene: 9. The CDR3 DNA reads TGTGCCAGCAGCTTAGAGAGAGAGGGGACAGGGGATTCCTACGAGCAGTACTTC. Its protein is CASSLEREGTGDSYEQYF.

The chain employs TRBV7-3 and TRBJ2-2; 13 bases are a match to TRBD2. The CDR3 length is 14 residues. Germline V gene sequence: CDR1 SGHTA, CDR2 FQGTGA. V shed 5 bases and J 7 bases; nucleotides not matched to a gene: 1. Here the CDR3 DNA reads TGTGCCAGCAGCCGGACTAGCGGGAGCGGGGAGCTGTTTTTT. Residues: CASSRTSGSGELFF. The full variable domain, with the rest looked up from reference TRBV7-3 and TRBJ2-2, is GAGVSQTPSNKVTEKGKYVELRCDPISGHTALYWYRQSLGQGPEFLIYFQGTGAADDSGLPNDRFFAVRPEGSVSTLKIQRTERGDSAVYLCASSRTSGSGELFFGEGSRLTVL.

The rearrangement uses TRBV6-1 and TRBJ1-5; D call uncertain. CDR1 is MNHNS and CDR2 is SASEGT in the germline V gene. Deletions cut 7 bases from V and 2 bases from J, with 12 bases between. This CDR3 has 14 residues. DNA of the CDR3: TGTGCCAGCAACCCGGGGAGCGGCAATCAGCCCCAGCATTTT. Translating it yields CASNPGSGNQPQHF.

This chain connects TRBV11-2 to TRBJ2-1; D is tentatively TRBD1 or TRBD2 (5 bases each). This CDR3 is 15 amino acids long. Trimming cost V 4 bases and J 8 bases, with 18 bases left between them. Germline assignment: CDR1 SGHAT and CDR2 FQNNGV. The CDR3 protein is CASSSNRDPAHEQFF. The CDR3 DNA sequence: TGTGCCAGCAGCTCCAACCGGGACCCCGCACATGAGCAGTTCTTC.

CDR3: CASSFRGGAGTGELFF. Here the CDR3 DNA reads TGTGCCAGCAGCTTTAGAGGGGGCGCGGGCACCGGGGAGCTGTTTTTT. V gene TRBV7-9 combines with J gene TRBJ2-2, with 7 bases fitting TRBD1. CDR3 length: 16 amino acids. CDR1 is SEHNR and CDR2 is FQNEAQ in the germline V gene (reference sequence). The trim removed 3 bases at V and 4 bases at J, leaving 8 bases unmatched.

The rearrangement uses TRBV7-2 and TRBJ2-5; TRBD2 aligns across 8 bases. Germline V gene lookup returns CDR1 SGHTA and CDR2 FQGNSA. The CDR3 has 15 residues. With 5 bases clipped from V and 2 bases from J, the junction kept 7 bases outside the gene matches. The CDR3 coding sequence is TGTGCCAGCAGCCCCGGGGGGGCCCCTCAAGAGACCCAGTACTTC. Translation: CASSPGGAPQETQYF.

Of note for this clone: Other DNA sequences in the sample encode the same CDR3. The chain recombines TRBV7-8 with TRBJ2-7; TRBD2 aligns across 12 bases. V dropped 4 bases and J dropped 9; count of bases not matched to a gene: 7. The CDR3 is 14 amino acids. Looked up from germline, CDR1 is SGHVS and CDR2 is FQNEAQ. The CDR3 coding sequence is TGTGCCAGCAGCTCTTCTAGCGGGGGGGCCACGCAGTACGTC. It yields the protein CASSSSSGGATQYV.

A few counts support this clone. The chain links TRBV6-1 to TRBJ1-6; a possible D gene is TRBD1 (5 bases). V shed 3 bases and J shed 8 bases, with 11 bases lying between them. The CDR3 extends over 14 amino acids. CDR1 and CDR2 from the germline V gene are MNHNS and SASEGT. The CDR3, as DNA: TGTGCCAGCAGTGAGGCCAGGGCCCATTCACCCCTCCACTTT. It yields the protein CASSEARAHSPLHF.

The chain couples TRBV27 to TRBJ1-5; D is unresolved. Trimming shortened V by 8 bases and J by 0 bases, and 14 bases separated the two germline ends. Looked up from germline, CDR1 is MNHEY and CDR2 is SMNVEV (reference sequence). The CDR3 runs 15 residues. The CDR3 sequence is CASGPRTNSNQPQHF. CDR3 coding DNA: TGTGCCAGCGGCCCGAGAACTAATAGCAATCAGCCCCAGCATTTT.

The V and J genes are TRBV5-8 and TRBJ2-1; 8 positions match TRBD1. J gave up 3 bases and V 4 bases, and 3 bases lay outside the gene matches. CDR1 and CDR2 from the germline V gene are SGHTS and YDEGEE. CDR3 length: 14 amino acids. The CDR3 nucleotides are TGTGCCAGCAGCAGGACAGGGTTCTACAATGAGCAGTTCTTC. Its protein is CASSRTGFYNEQFF.

The chain carries TRBV19 and TRBJ2-3; 14 nucleotides match TRBD2. V was clipped by 8 bases and J by 8 bases; unmatched bases: 12. CDR3 length equals 16 residues. Germline V CDR1 and CDR2: LNHDA, SQIVND (reference sequence). The CDR3 region is CASRGLAGESGSTQYF. DNA of the CDR3: TGTGCCAGTCGGGGACTAGCGGGAGAGAGTGGTAGTACGCAGTATTTT.

The chain uses TRBV4-1 and TRBJ2-2; weak D call: TRBD1 (5 bases). The V gene lost 0 bases and the J gene lost 0 bases, with 11 bases spanning the gap. Germline assignment: CDR1 MGHRA and CDR2 YSYEKL. This CDR3 contains 17 residues. The CDR3 DNA reads TGCGCCAGCAGCCAAGAAAGAACAGGAGCGAACACCGGGGAGCTGTTTTTT. It encodes CASSQERTGANTGELFF.